This is a list of T cell receptor beta chains from one sample in a study of blood T cell repertoires in COVID-19. Method: immunoSEQ multiplex PCR; TCRdb's copy keeps in-frame clones and lacks some. The data hold about 100,000 clones, with approximately 80% observed a single time. The sequencing sample was made of peripheral blood. The receptors originated from a woman aged 65 to 85 with acute or convalescent COVID-19. CDR3s include the opening cysteine and the closing phenylalanine or tryptophan. Each record gives: D gene, V gene, J gene, clone size, CDR3 DNA, CDR3 protein. D genes are given only for firm matches. Rows give clone size only sometimes, using once, few, many, or a class for an expanded clone.

>TRBD1|TRBV5-1|TRBJ2-5|few
TGCGCCAGCAGACTGGGACAGATAGAAGAGACCCAGTACTTC
CASRLGQIEETQYF
>TRBD1|TRBV4-2|TRBJ1-3|few
TGTGCCAGCAGCCAAGACTCCCGCCCGGACAGGGTTGGAAACACCATATATTTT
CASSQDSRPDRVGNTIYF
>-|TRBV13|TRBJ2-3|-
TGTGCCAGCAGCTTAACAAGGGGAAATACGCAGTATTTT
CASSLTRGNTQYF
>-|TRBV11-2|TRBJ2-5|-
TGTGCCAGCAGCACTCAGACAGGGAGGAGGACCCAGTACTTC
CASSTQTGRRTQYF
>TRBD1|TRBV25-1|TRBJ1-6|-
TGTGCCAGCAGGGAGACAGGGAAGAATTCACCCCTCCACTTT
CASRETGKNSPLHF
>TRBD2|TRBV5-1|TRBJ2-3|-
TGCGCCAGCGATCCCGGCGGGAGGAGCACAGATACGCAGTATTTT
CASDPGGRSTDTQYF
>-|TRBV5-1|TRBJ1-2|few
TGCGCCAGCTCTATTAAACAGAAGCGGGACTATGGCTACACCTTC
CASSIKQKRDYGYTF
>-|TRBV28|TRBJ1-5|-
TGTGCCAGCAGACCCACAGGGACCAGCAATCAGCCCCAGCATTTT
CASRPTGTSNQPQHF
>TRBD1|TRBV5-1|TRBJ2-7|-
TGCGCCAGCAGCGTGACAGGGCTCGAGCAGTACTTC
CASSVTGLEQYF
>TRBD1|TRBV5-6|TRBJ1-2|-
TGTGCCAGCAGCCCATTGACAGGGATAGCGGGAGACTACACCTTC
CASSPLTGIAGDYTF
>TRBD1|TRBV6-5|TRBJ2-5|-
TGTGCCAGCAGTTCCACCGGGACAGGGGCCAGTGAGACCCAGTACTTC
CASSSTGTGASETQYF
>TRBD1|TRBV19|TRBJ1-2|-
TGTGCCAGTAGCAGGGACAGAGGTAACTATGGCTACACCTTC
CASSRDRGNYGYTF
>TRBD1|TRBV11-2|TRBJ1-3|-
TGTGCCAGCAGCCAATCCCGGGACAGGGCCCCTGGAAACACCATATATTTT
CASSQSRDRAPGNTIYF
>-|TRBV5-1|TRBJ1-2|-
TGCGCCAGCAGCTTGGCCGAAGAGGACTATGGCTACACCTTC
CASSLAEEDYGYTF
>-|TRBV3-1/TRBV3-2|TRBJ1-4|-
TGTGCCAGCAGCCAAGTAGCAGACGGAAAACTGTTTTTT
CASSQVADGKLFF
>-|TRBV2|TRBJ1-4|once
TGTGCCAGCAGTGAAAACCTACAGAATGAAAAACTGTTTTTT
CASSENLQNEKLFF
>-|TRBV7-2|TRBJ1-6|-
TGTGCCACAGTATCGACGGGCTCCTATAATTCACCCCTCCACTTT
CATVSTGSYNSPLHF
>TRBD1|TRBV7-9|TRBJ1-5|-
TGTGCCAGCAGCCAGGACAGGGGGCCTAGCAATCAGCCCCAGCATTTT
CASSQDRGPSNQPQHF
>TRBD1|TRBV6-5|TRBJ1-1|-
TGTGCCAGCAGTTACGGTTCAGGGGGCGCGGGTGAAGCTTTCTTT
CASSYGSGGAGEAFF
>-|TRBV21-1|TRBJ1-4|few
TGTGCCAGCAGCCCGCTTTATGTGTGGGGAGCTAATGAAAAACTGTTTTTT
CASSPLYVWGANEKLFF
>-|TRBV19|TRBJ2-1|once
TGTGCCAGTAGTATAGGAATTGAGTCTGGCGGAGGGAATGAGCAGTTCTTC
CASSIGIESGGGNEQFF
>-|TRBV10-3|TRBJ2-3|-
TGTGCCATCCGGGGTAGCGGCATCGATACGCAGTATTTT
CAIRGSGIDTQYF
>-|TRBV28|TRBJ1-4|once
TGTGCCAGCAGTTTGGCAGGGCCCAATGAAAAACTGTTTTTT
CASSLAGPNEKLFF
>TRBD1|TRBV5-1|TRBJ2-5|-
TGCGCCAGCAGCCTTGCACAGGGGGGAGTAGGGACCCAGTACTTC
CASSLAQGGVGTQYF
>-|TRBV3-1/TRBV3-2|TRBJ1-3|-
TGTGCCAGCAGCCAAGAAAACAGGGTTTTCTCTGGAAACACCATATATTTT
CASSQENRVFSGNTIYF
>-|TRBV19|TRBJ2-2|-
TGTGCCAGTAGAGAATTGGGGGGTGCGAACACCGGGGAGCTGTTTTTT
CASRELGGANTGELFF
>-|TRBV7-2|TRBJ2-3|-
TGTGCCAGCAGCTTTAGTAGCTCTAGCACAGATACGCAGTATTTT
CASSFSSSSTDTQYF
>-|TRBV7-9|TRBJ1-2|-
TGTGCCAGCAGCGTCAGGGGCGCGAGCTTC
CASSVRGASF
>-|TRBV18|TRBJ1-1|-
TGTGCCAGCTCACCAGGTCAGGGAGGTAGCACTGAAGCTTTCTTT
CASSPGQGGSTEAFF
>-|TRBV7-9|TRBJ1-1|-
TGTGCCAGCAGCTTAAAGGGAGGGAACCCTGAAGCTTTCTTT
CASSLKGGNPEAFF
>-|TRBV2|TRBJ1-4|-
TGTGCCAGCAGTGTCTTTGGGCTCTCAACTAATGAAAAACTGTTTTTT
CASSVFGLSTNEKLFF
>TRBD2|TRBV6-6|TRBJ2-7|once
TGTGCCAGCATCCCGGCGGGGGAATACGAGCAGTACTTC
CASIPAGEYEQYF